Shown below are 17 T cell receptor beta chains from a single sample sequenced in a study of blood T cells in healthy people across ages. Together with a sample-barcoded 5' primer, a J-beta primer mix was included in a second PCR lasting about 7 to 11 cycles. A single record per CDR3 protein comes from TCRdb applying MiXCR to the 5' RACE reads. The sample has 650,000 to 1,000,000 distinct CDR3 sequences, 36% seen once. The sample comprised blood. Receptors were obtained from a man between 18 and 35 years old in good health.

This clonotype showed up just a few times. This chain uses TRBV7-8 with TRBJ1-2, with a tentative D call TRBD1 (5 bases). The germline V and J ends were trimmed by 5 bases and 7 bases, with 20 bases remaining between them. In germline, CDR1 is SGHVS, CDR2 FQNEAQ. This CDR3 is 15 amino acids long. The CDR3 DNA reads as TGTGCCAGCAGCCTAAGGGACCCTCGCATCGGTGGCTACACCTTC. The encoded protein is CASSLRDPRIGGYTF.

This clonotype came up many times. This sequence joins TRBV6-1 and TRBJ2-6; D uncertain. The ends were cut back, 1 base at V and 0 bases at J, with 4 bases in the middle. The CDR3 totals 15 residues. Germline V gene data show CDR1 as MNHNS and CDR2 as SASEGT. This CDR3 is CASSEGGSGANVLTF. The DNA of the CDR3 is TGTGCCAGCAGTGAAGGGGGCTCTGGGGCCAACGTCCTGACTTTC.

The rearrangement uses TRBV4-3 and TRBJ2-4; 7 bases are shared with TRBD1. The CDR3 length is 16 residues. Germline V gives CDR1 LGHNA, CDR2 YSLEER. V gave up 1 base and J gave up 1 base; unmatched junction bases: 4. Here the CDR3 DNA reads TGCGCCAGCAGCCAAGGTGTACAGGGGGCCAAAAACATTCAGTACTTC. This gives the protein CASSQGVQGAKNIQYF.

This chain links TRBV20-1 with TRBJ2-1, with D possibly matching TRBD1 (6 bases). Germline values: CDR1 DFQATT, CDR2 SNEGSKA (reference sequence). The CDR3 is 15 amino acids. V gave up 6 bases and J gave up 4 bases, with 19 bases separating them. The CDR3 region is CSADPTGSGYNEQFF. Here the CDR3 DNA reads TGCAGTGCCGATCCGACAGGTTCTGGATACAATGAGCAGTTCTTC.

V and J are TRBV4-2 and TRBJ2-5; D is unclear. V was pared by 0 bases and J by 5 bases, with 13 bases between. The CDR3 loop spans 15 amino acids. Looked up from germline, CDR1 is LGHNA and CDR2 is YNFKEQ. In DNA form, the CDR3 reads TGTGCCAGCAGCCAAGACGGAGTCCGCAGCGAGACCCAGTACTTC. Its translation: CASSQDGVRSETQYF.

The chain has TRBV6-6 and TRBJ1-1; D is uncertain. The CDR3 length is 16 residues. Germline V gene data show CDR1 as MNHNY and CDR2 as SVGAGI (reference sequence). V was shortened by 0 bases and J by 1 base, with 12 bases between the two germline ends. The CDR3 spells CASSYSRREENTEAFF. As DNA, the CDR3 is TGTGCCAGCAGTTACTCCCGAAGGGAGGAGAACACTGAAGCTTTCTTT.

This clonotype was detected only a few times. CDR3 bases: TGCAGTGCTTCCCGGGGTCTCCAAGAGACCCAGTACTTC. This sequence encodes CSASRGLQETQYF. This chain links TRBV20-1 with TRBJ2-5; perhaps TRBD2 as D (5 bases). Germline-derived CDR1 and CDR2 are DFQATT and SNEGSKA (reference sequence). CDR3 length: 13 residues. Trimming shortened V by 5 bases and J by 1 base, and 11 bases separated the two germline ends.

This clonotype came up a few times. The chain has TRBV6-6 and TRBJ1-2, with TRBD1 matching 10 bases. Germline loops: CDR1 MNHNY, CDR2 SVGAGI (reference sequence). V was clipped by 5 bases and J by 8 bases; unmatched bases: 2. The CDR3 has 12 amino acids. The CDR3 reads CASSRQGAGYTF. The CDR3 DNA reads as TGTGCCAGCAGTCGACAGGGGGCGGGCTACACCTTC.

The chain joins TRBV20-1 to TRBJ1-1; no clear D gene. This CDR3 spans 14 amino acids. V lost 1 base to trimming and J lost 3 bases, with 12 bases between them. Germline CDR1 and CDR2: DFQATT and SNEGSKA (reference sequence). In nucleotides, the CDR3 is TGCAGTGCTAGAGGCCGGGGTAGCGACACTGAAGCTTTCTTT. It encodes CSARGRGSDTEAFF.

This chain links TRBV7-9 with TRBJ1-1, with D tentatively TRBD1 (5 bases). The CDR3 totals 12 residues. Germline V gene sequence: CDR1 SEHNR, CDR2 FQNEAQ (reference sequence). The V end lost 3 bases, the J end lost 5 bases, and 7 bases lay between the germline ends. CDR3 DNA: TGTGCCAGCAGCTTCGGGACGACTGAAGCTTTCTTT. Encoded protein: CASSFGTTEAFF.

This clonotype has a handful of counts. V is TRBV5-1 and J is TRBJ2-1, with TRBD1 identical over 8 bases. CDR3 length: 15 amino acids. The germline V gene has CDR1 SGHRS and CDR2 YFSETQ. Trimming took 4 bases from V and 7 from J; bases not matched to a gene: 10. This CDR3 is CASSVTAGGLNEQFF. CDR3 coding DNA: TGCGCCAGCAGCGTGACGGCAGGGGGCTTGAATGAGCAGTTCTTC. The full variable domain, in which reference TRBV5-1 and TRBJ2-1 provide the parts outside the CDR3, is KAGVTQTPRYLIKTRGQQVTLSCSPISGHRSVSWYQQTPGQGLQFLFEYFSETQRNKGNFPGRFSGRQFSNSRSEMNVSTLELGDSALYLCASSVTAGGLNEQFFGPGTRLTVL.

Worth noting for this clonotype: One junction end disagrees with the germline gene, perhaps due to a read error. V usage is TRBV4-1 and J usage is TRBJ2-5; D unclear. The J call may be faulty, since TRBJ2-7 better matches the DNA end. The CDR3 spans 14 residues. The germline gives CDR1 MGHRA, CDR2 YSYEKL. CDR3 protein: CASSQDPGSSEQYF. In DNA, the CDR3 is TGCGCCAGCAGCCAAGATCCGGGTTCCTCCGAGCAGTACTTC.

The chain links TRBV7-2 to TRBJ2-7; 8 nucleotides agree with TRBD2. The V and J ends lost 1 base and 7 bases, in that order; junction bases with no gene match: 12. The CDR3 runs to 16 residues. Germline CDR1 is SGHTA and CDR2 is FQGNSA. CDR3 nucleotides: TGTGCCAGCAGCTTAGGGACGGGGGGGCCTTGGAATGAGCAGTACTTC. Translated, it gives CASSLGTGGPWNEQYF.

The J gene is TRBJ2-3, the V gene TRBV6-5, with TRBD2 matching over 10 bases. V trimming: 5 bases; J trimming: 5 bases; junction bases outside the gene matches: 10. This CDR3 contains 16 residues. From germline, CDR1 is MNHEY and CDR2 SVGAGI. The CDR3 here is CASSTTKRGGVDTQYF. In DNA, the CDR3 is TGTGCCAGCAGTACTACCAAGCGGGGGGGCGTAGATACGCAGTATTTT.

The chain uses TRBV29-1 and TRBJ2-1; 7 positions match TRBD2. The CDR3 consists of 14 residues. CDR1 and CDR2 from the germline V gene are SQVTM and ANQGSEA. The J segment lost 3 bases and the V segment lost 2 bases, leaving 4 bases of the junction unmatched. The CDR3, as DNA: TGCAGCGTTGAACCGGGGGGTGGCTACAATGAGCAGTTCTTC. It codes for CSVEPGGGYNEQFF.

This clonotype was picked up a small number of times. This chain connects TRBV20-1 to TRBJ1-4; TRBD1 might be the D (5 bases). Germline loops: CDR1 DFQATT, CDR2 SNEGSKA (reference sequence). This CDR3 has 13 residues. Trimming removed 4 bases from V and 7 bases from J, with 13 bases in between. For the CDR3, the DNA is TGCAGTGCTACACTCCGGGGCCCTGAAAAACTGTTTTTT. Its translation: CSATLRGPEKLFF.

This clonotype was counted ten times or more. DNA for the CDR3: TGTGCCAGCAGTTCCTGGACAGGGCTCGGGGAGACCCAGTACTTC. As protein: CASSSWTGLGETQYF. The chain carries TRBV12-3 or TRBV12-4 and TRBJ2-5, with 8 nucleotides matching TRBD1. The CDR3 consists of 15 residues. The V and J ends lost 4 bases and 5 bases, in that order; junction bases with no gene match: 9.